This T cell receptor (beta chain) appears in the sequencing data of a study of CD4+ T cells in melanoma (dated by TCRdb to between 2022 and 2023). Regarding the study in general: Neoantigen-specific CD4+ T cells in human melanoma were investigated in the study.

Clipping removes 3 bases from V and 7 bases from J, with 5 as the unmatched junction base count. The CDR3 covers 15 residues, taking in both the cysteine and the phenylalanine. Left in the record is the CDR3 DNA by itself, 45 bases read in frame from the first base. Based on the germline V gene, the CDR1 and CDR2 sequences are MNHNS and SASEGT. Receptor libraries were prepared by the immunoSEQ multiplex PCR assay. The immuneACCESS repertoire file appears here via TCRdb, limited to in-frame rearrangements. These files lack a portion of the clones; in checked studies, under half of the deficit traces to unresolved V genes, and the cause of the others is not known. The sample contains 45,000 or so clones, roughly 89% of them found a single time. The ten biggest clones cover roughly 10% of the sample. Regarding this clone: The clone's antigen remains unknown. The input lacks base qualities; no much larger clone sits a single base away.

General findings and caveats noted by the study authors: Neoantigen-specific CD4+ T cells in melanoma were reported to show diverse differentiation states. Neoantigen-specific CD4+ T cells were reported to be correlated with the function of CD8+ T cells, macrophages and B cells.

The donors were melanoma patients. The TCR was taken from a human donor with melanoma. The sequence joins TRBV6-1 to TRBJ1-4; 10 central bases correspond to TRBD1. The sample taken for sequencing was peripheral blood. The DNA reads as follows: TGTGCCAGCAGTGAGATGACAGGGGGCGGTGAAAAACTGTTTTTT. Translated, this gives CASSEMTGGGEKLFF.